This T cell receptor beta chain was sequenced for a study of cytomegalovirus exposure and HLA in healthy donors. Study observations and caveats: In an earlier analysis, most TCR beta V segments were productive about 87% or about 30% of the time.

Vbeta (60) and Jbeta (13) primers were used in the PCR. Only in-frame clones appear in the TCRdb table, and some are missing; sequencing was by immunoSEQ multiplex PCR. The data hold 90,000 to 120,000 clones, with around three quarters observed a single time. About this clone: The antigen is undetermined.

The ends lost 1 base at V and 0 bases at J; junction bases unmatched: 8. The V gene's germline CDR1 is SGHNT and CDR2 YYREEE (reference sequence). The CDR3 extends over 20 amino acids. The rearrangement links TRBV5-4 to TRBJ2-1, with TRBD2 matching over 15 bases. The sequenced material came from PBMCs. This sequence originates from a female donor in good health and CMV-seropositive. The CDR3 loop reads CASSLSRGTSGRPSYNEQFF. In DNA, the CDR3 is TGTGCCAGCAGCTTGTCGAGAGGGACTAGCGGGAGGCCCTCCTACAATGAGCAGTTCTTC.